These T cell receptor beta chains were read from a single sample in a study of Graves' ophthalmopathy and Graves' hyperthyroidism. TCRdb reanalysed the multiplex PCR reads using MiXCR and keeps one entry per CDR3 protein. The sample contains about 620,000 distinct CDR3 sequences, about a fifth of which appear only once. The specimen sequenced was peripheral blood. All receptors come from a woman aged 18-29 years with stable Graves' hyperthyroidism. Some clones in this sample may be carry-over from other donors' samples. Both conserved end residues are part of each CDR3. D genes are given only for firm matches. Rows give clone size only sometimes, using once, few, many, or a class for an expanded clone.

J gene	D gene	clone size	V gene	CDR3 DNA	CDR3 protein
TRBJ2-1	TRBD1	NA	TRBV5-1	TGCGCCAGCAGCTTGGGTCAGGGGGTCTACAATGAGCAGTTCTTC	CASSLGQGVYNEQFF
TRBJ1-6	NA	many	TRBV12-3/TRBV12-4	TGTGCCAGCAGTTTCGGGGGTTCACCCCTCCACTTT	CASSFGGSPLHF
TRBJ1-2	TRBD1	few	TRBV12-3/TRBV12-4	TGTGCCAGCAGTCGACAGAACTCGGGACAGCGGAACACCTTC	CASSRQNSGQRNTF
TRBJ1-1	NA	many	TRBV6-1	TGTGCCAGCACTGGGACACGGGCGAACACTGAAGCTTTCTTT	CASTGTRANTEAFF
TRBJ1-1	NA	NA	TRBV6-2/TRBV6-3	TGTGCCAGCAGAAAAGGACAGGAAGCTTTCTTT	CASRKGQEAFF
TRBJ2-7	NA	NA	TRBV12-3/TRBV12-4	TGTGCCAGCAACCTTGGGTCAGCAAACGAGCAGTACTTC	CASNLGSANEQYF
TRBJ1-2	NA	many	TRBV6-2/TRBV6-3	TGTGCCAGCAGTTACGCCACCGGGGGCGTAAGACATGGCTACACCTTC	CASSYATGGVRHGYTF
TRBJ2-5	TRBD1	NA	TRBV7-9	TGTGCCAGCAGGACAGGGTGGGACGAGACCCAGTACTTC	CASRTGWDETQYF
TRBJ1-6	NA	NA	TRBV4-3	TGCGCCGGCAGCCAAGGGGTAGGAAATTCACCCCTCCACTTT	CAGSQGVGNSPLHF
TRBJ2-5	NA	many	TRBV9	TGTGCCAGCAGCGTATACGGCCAAGGGACCCAGTACTTC	CASSVYGQGTQYF
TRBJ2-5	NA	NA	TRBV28	TGTGCCAGCAGTCTGGGATTTCGGTTGGAAGAGACCCAGTACTTC	CASSLGFRLEETQYF
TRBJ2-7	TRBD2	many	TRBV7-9	TGTGCCAGCAGCTTAGGGGGGACTAGCCACGAGCAGTACTTC	CASSLGGTSHEQYF
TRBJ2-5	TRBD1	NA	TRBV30	TGTGCCTGGAGTGACAGGGGGACCCAGTACTTC	CAWSDRGTQYF
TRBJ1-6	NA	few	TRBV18	TGTGCCAGCTCACCGGGGCAGGTGGAGAATTCACCCCTCCACTTT	CASSPGQVENSPLHF
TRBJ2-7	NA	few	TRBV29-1	TGCAGCGTCGAGGAGCGGCTCAACGAGCAGTACTTC	CSVEERLNEQYF
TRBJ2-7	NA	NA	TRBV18	TGTGCCAGCTCTCCCCCGACAGGAGCTTACGAGCAGTACTTC	CASSPPTGAYEQYF
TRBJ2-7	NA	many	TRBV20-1	TGCAGTGCAAACAGTGGGGACTACGAGCAGTACTTC	CSANSGDYEQYF
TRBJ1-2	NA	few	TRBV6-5	TGTGCCAGCAGTTACTCGAAAAGGGGCAATGGCTACACCTTC	CASSYSKRGNGYTF
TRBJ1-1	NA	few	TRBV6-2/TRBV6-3	TGTGCCAGCAGTTACCCCACACCGGGAAGGTCCGTGAACACTGAAGCTTTCTTT	CASSYPTPGRSVNTEAFF
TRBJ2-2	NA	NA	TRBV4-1	TGCGCCAGCAGCCAAGGCGACATCAACACCGGGGAGCTGTTTTTT	CASSQGDINTGELFF
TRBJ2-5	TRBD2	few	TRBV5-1	TGCGCCAGCACCCTCTCCCTAGCGGGAGTTTTCGGTGAGACCCAGTACTTC	CASTLSLAGVFGETQYF
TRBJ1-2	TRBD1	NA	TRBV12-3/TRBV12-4	TGTGCCAGCAGCACCGACAGGGTCGGTGGCTACACCTTC	CASSTDRVGGYTF
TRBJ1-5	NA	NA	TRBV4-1	TGCGCCAGCAGCCAAGCGAGGGGCAATCAGCCCCAGCATTTT	CASSQARGNQPQHF
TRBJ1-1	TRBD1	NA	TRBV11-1	TGTGCCAGCAGCCCATACCGGACAGGGCAGACTGAAGCTTTCTTT	CASSPYRTGQTEAFF
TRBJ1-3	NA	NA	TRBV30	TGTGCCTGGAGGAGACAGCGAAACTCTGGAAACACCATATATTTT	CAWRRQRNSGNTIYF
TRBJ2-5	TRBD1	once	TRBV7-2	TGTGCCAGCAGCCAGAACAGGGGTCAAGAGACCCAGTACTTC	CASSQNRGQETQYF